The rows below give T cell receptor beta chains drawn from one sample of a study of T cell repertoires in cytomegalovirus infection. Which antigens these TCRs recognize remains unknown. In TCRdb, the reads were re-called with MiXCR into one record per CDR3 protein. The profile covers roughly 350,000 distinct CDR3 sequences, with roughly a third appearing a single time and approximately 15% taken by the ten largest. This sample comprised cultured PBMCs, obtained from culture after CMV antigen stimulation. The origin of the receptors is a human donor in good health (CMV status not recorded). Some clones in this sample may be carry-over from other donors' samples. The CDR3 runs from the conserved cysteine through the conserved F or W. Each record gives: D gene, clone size, J gene, V gene, CDR3 DNA, CDR3 protein. The D gene is left open where the match is weak. Clone size is shown for a subset of rows, as once, few, many or a class of expanded clone.

NA,few,TRBJ2-1,TRBV11-1,TGTGCCAGCAGCTTAAGGCAGGTCGCGTCCAATGAGCAGTTCTTC,CASSLRQVASNEQFF
NA,NA,TRBJ2-3,TRBV19,TGTGCCAGTAGTATAGGTGGGACGATGGGCCAGGGAGATACGCAGTATTTT,CASSIGGTMGQGDTQYF
NA,NA,TRBJ2-3,TRBV7-2,TGTGCCAGCAGCCCAGAACCGGGACGGCGGCAGTATTTT,CASSPEPGRRQYF
NA,NA,TRBJ1-6,TRBV7-2,TGTGCCAGCAGCTTAGTTCCCCAGGGTTGGCGCTCCTATAATTCACCCCTCCACTTT,CASSLVPQGWRSYNSPLHF
NA,once,TRBJ1-2,TRBV6-2/TRBV6-3,TGTGCCAGCAGTTACGGTGGGGGCTCTAACTATGGCTACACCTTC,CASSYGGGSNYGYTF
NA,NA,TRBJ2-1,TRBV4-2,TGTGCCAGCGGCAAGGACTTGCTGAATGAGCAGTTCTTC,CASGKDLLNEQFF
TRBD2,NA,TRBJ2-5,TRBV5-4,TGTGCCAGCAGCTCAATCGGGGGGGGGCCGGAGACCCAGTACTTC,CASSSIGGGPETQYF
NA,NA,TRBJ1-1,TRBV7-9,TGTGCCAGCAGCCTAATCCGGGGGAACACTGAAGCTTTCTTT,CASSLIRGNTEAFF
TRBD2,many,TRBJ2-3,TRBV20-1,TGCAGTGCCGAAGGGACTAGCGGCACAGATACGCAGTATTTT,CSAEGTSGTDTQYF
NA,NA,TRBJ2-5,TRBV5-1,TGCGCCAGCAGCTCCGGGGCCCGTACTCAAGAGACCCAGTACTTC,CASSSGARTQETQYF
TRBD1,NA,TRBJ2-6,TRBV19,TGTGCCAGTACCGAAATTAGGGGCAGGGGGCTCGGGGCCAACGTCCTGACTTTC,CASTEIRGRGLGANVLTF
NA,few,TRBJ2-1,TRBV27,TGTGCCAGCAGTCTTAGGCGGGCGGACAATGAGCAGTTCTTC,CASSLRRADNEQFF
NA,NA,TRBJ1-2,TRBV20-1,TGCAGTGCTAGATCATCCCCAGGGCTAGCTAACTATGGCTACACCTTC,CSARSSPGLANYGYTF
TRBD2,NA,TRBJ2-1,TRBV4-3,TGCGCCAGCAGCCAATTTGCTAGCGGGAGTTTCTACAATGAGCAGTTCTTC,CASSQFASGSFYNEQFF
NA,NA,TRBJ2-7,TRBV28,TGTGCCGGCCAGGGACAATACTCCTACGAGCAGTACTTC,CAGQGQYSYEQYF
NA,NA,TRBJ1-2,TRBV7-6,TGTGCCAGCAGCCAGGACGGAGGCTTAGGCTACACCTTC,CASSQDGGLGYTF
NA,NA,TRBJ1-1,TRBV10-3,TGTGCCATCAGTGAGTCTGGAGATAAAGCTTTCTTT,CAISESGDKAFF
TRBD1,once,TRBJ1-1,TRBV12-5,TGTGCTAGTGGTTTCAGGGGGCAGGCTGAAGCTTTCTTT,CASGFRGQAEAFF
NA,few,TRBJ1-3,TRBV18,TGTGCCAGCTCGCCGACAGACGACGGAGGAAACACCATATATTTT,CASSPTDDGGNTIYF
TRBD2,NA,TRBJ2-1,TRBV7-6,TGTGCCAGCAGCCCGACGGCTAGCGGGAGGGCCGGTTTGAATGAGCAGTTCTTC,CASSPTASGRAGLNEQFF
NA,NA,TRBJ1-2,TRBV12-3/TRBV12-4,TGTGCCACCGACCTTATTGGTGACTATGGCTACACCTTC,CATDLIGDYGYTF
NA,NA,TRBJ1-3,TRBV4-1,TGCGCCAGCAGCCAAGTGGGAGTCCTCTCTGGAAACACCATATATTTT,CASSQVGVLSGNTIYF
NA,NA,TRBJ2-5,TRBV2,TGTGCCAGGGCCTCCAGGGGAGGACAGACCCAGTACTTC,CARASRGGQTQYF
TRBD1,NA,TRBJ1-2,TRBV7-2,TGTGCCAGCACCGGGGACAGGACGGTAGGCTACACCTTC,CASTGDRTVGYTF
TRBD1,NA,TRBJ1-5,TRBV15,TGTGCCACCAGCAGCCCGAGGGGGCAGCAGCCCCAGCATTTT,CATSSPRGQQPQHF
TRBD1,few,TRBJ2-5,TRBV20-1,TGCAGTGCTTCCCGGACAGGGGAATACCAAGAGTCCCAGTACTTC,CSASRTGEYQESQYF
NA,NA,TRBJ2-5,TRBV4-1,TGCGCCAGCAGCCAAGTTGTCCAAGAGACCCAGTACTTC,CASSQVVQETQYF
NA,once,TRBJ2-4,TRBV28,TGTGCCAGCAGTTTACAGCGCGGCTCGATAGCCAAAAACATTCAGTACTTC,CASSLQRGSIAKNIQYF
TRBD1,NA,TRBJ2-1,TRBV2,TGTGCCAGCAGTGGAGTAGGACAGGTACCCCTCGGAGATTACAATGAGCAGTTCTTC,CASSGVGQVPLGDYNEQFF
NA,many,TRBJ1-6,TRBV7-9,TGTGCCAGCAGCTTAGACGCTTATAATTCACCCCTCCACTTT,CASSLDAYNSPLHF
NA,few,TRBJ2-3,TRBV7-2,TGTGCCAGCAGCCTCAGGGGTCCGGGGAAAGATACGCAGTATTTT,CASSLRGPGKDTQYF
NA,NA,TRBJ2-7,TRBV27,TGTGCCACAGGAAACGCTTACCGCTTCTACGAGCAGTACTTC,CATGNAYRFYEQYF
TRBD1,few,TRBJ1-4,TRBV4-3,TGCGCCAGCAGCCAAGAGGTTGGGACAGGGGGCGATACTAATGAAAAACTGTTTTTT,CASSQEVGTGGDTNEKLFF
NA,few,TRBJ1-1,TRBV20-1,TGCAGTGCCGCCCGGGAGAACACTGAAGCTTTCTTT,CSAARENTEAFF
NA,NA,TRBJ1-1,TRBV25-1,TGTGCCAGCATTGGTGGGAACACTGAAGCTTTCTTT,CASIGGNTEAFF
NA,NA,TRBJ1-2,TRBV27,TGTGCCAGCAGCCCGGGGGGAGGCCGGGGCGGCTATGGCTACACCTTC,CASSPGGGRGGYGYTF
NA,NA,TRBJ1-1,TRBV28,TGTGCCAGCAGGGACCCCGGGTTTGGTGAAGCTTTCTTT,CASRDPGFGEAFF
NA,NA,TRBJ2-1,TRBV7-2,TGTGCCAGCAGCCCCGGACCAAACAATGAGCAGTTCTTC,CASSPGPNNEQFF
NA,few,TRBJ1-2,TRBV4-1,TGCGCCAGCAGCCTGCAGGGGTACAGCTATGGCTACACCTTC,CASSLQGYSYGYTF
TRBD1,many,TRBJ1-1,TRBV7-2,TGTGCCAGCAGCTTAGAAGCAGGGGGCGGGCGGGAAGCTTTCTTT,CASSLEAGGGREAFF
NA,NA,TRBJ2-7,TRBV27,TGTGCCAGCAGTTCGACGTCTGATGCCTACGAGCAGTACTTC,CASSSTSDAYEQYF
NA,many,TRBJ2-3,TRBV7-2,TGTGCCAGCAGCCCCCCGGCGGCTAGCACAGATACGCAGTATTTT,CASSPPAASTDTQYF
NA,many,TRBJ1-5,TRBV7-2,TGTGCCAGCAGCTTACAACGAGGTCAGCCCCAGCATTTT,CASSLQRGQPQHF
NA,NA,TRBJ2-3,TRBV7-2,TGTGCCAGCAGTCCTCGGTGGGGAGATACGCAGTATTTT,CASSPRWGDTQYF
NA,many,TRBJ1-5,TRBV6-2/TRBV6-3,TGTGCCACCCAAAGGTGGGTGAGACAGCCCCAGCATTTT,CATQRWVRQPQHF
TRBD2,NA,TRBJ2-2,TRBV15,TGTGCCACCAGCAGAGATTACGAAGCGGGGGGACGCAGGGAGCTGTTTTTT,CATSRDYEAGGRRELFF
NA,few,TRBJ2-5,TRBV7-2,TGTGCCAGCAGCGACGGACCCCCGAGGGAGACCCAGTACTTC,CASSDGPPRETQYF